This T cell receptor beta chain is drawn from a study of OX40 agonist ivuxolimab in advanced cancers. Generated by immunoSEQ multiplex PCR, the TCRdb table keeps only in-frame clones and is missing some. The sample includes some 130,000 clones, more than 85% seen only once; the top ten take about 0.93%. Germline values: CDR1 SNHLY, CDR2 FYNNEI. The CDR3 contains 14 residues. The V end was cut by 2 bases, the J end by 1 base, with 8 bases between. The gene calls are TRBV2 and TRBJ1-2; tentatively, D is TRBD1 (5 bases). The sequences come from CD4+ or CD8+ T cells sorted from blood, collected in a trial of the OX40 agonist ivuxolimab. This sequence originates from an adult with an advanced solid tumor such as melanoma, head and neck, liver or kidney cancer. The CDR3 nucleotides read TGTGCCAGCAGTGAATCGGGGGGTAACTATGGCTACACCTTC. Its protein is CASSESGGNYGYTF.